The text below deals with one T cell receptor beta chain. Its antigen remains unidentified. These data belong to a study of T-cell reconstitution after alpha-beta-depleted transplantation in children. Study findings and constraints: About two months after transplant, alpha-beta T cells reportedly came from several hundred expanded graft clones. Diversity of TCRbeta at day 60 was high in some patients, arising from surviving recipient T cells and thymic progenitors. Newly made T cells mostly supplied T-cell counts and diversity one year after transplant.

Unique molecular identifiers were built into the TCRbeta library. In TCRdb, the PCR reads were re-called with MiXCR into one record per CDR3 protein. There are a few hundred thousand distinct CDR3 sequences in the sample; 27% occur only once, and around a third lies in the top ten. Germline V gene data show CDR1 as MDHEN and CDR2 as SYDVKM. V lost 4 bases and J lost 2, with 6 bases in between. The CDR3 is made up of 13 amino acids. The rearrangement joins TRBV28 to TRBJ2-1; D uncertain. The receptor was isolated from a boy under three years old with Wiskott-Aldrich syndrome, due to receive a stem cell transplant. The sample here was PBMCs, taken before TCRalphabeta/CD19-depleted stem cell transplant. CDR3 in DNA: TGTGCCAGCAGTTGGGCGGCCTACAATGAGCAGTTCTTC. Protein sequence: CASSWAAYNEQFF.